This TCR beta chain emerged from a study of metastatic and nonmetastatic thyroid tumors. Overall study context: Repertoire comparisons spanned blood and tumor or nodule tissue from malignant and benign thyroid patients. General study findings and limits: Significantly higher TCR beta diversity was reportedly seen in malignant thyroid tumors than benign nodules, in blood and tumor.

This clone was counted ten times or more. Its target is unknown. Original data processing: The study's classifier, a distant-metastasis tool for papillary thyroid cancer, was built using CDR3 differences across clinicopathological groups. TCRdb re-called clones via MiXCR from the PCR reads. The V and J calls and clone size are TCRdb's, not the authors'. The sample shows over 20,000 clones, more than 15% of them seen only once. V lost 1 base, J lost 0 bases, and 10 bases lay in between. This CDR3 has 17 residues. Germline V gene sequence: CDR1 LNHNV, CDR2 YYDKDF (reference sequence). Each patient came to thyroid surgery without any prior treatment (of any kind).

This clonotype was obtained from a female donor with papillary thyroid cancer or a benign thyroid nodule (not recorded which). Some clones in this sample may be carry-over from other donors' samples. Material for sequencing was blood. V and J are TRBV15 and TRBJ2-6; D gene ambiguous. CDR3 residues: CATSRAAATSGANVLTF. CDR3 nucleotides: TGTGCCACCAGCAGAGCGGCAGCTACCTCTGGGGCCAACGTCCTGACTTTC.